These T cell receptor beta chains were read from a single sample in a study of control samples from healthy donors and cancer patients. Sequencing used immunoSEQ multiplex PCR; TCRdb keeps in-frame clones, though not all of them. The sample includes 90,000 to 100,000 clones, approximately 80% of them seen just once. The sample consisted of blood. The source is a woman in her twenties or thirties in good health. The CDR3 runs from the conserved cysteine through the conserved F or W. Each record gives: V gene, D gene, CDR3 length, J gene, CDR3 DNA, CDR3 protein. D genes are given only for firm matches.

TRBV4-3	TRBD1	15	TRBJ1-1	TGCGCCAGCAGCGGGACAGGGCAGGGAGGCACTGAAGCTTTCTTT	CASSGTGQGGTEAFF
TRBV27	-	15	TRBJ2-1	TGTGCCAGCAGTAAGTTGCGAGCGAACTACAATGAGCAGTTCTTC	CASSKLRANYNEQFF
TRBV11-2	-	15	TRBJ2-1	TGTGCCAGCAGCACTACGGGGCAGGGTTCCAATGAGCAGTTCTTC	CASSTTGQGSNEQFF
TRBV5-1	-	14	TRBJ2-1	TGCGCCAGCAGCTTGGGTTCAGAGTACAATGAGCAGTTCTTC	CASSLGSEYNEQFF
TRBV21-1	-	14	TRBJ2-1	TGTGCCAGCAGGGGACTAGCGGGCGTCAATGAGCAGTTCTTC	CASRGLAGVNEQFF
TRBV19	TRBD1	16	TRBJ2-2	TGTGCCAGTAGTATAGCAGGACAGGTGAACACCGGGGAGCTGTTTTTT	CASSIAGQVNTGELFF
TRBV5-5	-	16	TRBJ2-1	TGTGCCAGCAGCCAAGGGTACAGACACCCATACAATGAGCAGTTCTTC	CASSQGYRHPYNEQFF
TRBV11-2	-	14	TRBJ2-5	TGTGCCAGCAGCTTAGATGCCGGGCCAGAGACCCAGTACTTC	CASSLDAGPETQYF
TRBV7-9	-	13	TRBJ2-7	TGTGCCAGCAGCCCGACAGCCTTCTACGAGCAGTACTTC	CASSPTAFYEQYF
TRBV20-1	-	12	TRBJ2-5	TGCAGTGCTAGTGAGGGGGGAGAGACCCAGTACTTC	CSASEGGETQYF
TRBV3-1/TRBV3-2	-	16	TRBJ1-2	TGTGCCAGCAGCCAAAACGGGCAGGCCTTAGGCTATGGCTACACCTTC	CASSQNGQALGYGYTF